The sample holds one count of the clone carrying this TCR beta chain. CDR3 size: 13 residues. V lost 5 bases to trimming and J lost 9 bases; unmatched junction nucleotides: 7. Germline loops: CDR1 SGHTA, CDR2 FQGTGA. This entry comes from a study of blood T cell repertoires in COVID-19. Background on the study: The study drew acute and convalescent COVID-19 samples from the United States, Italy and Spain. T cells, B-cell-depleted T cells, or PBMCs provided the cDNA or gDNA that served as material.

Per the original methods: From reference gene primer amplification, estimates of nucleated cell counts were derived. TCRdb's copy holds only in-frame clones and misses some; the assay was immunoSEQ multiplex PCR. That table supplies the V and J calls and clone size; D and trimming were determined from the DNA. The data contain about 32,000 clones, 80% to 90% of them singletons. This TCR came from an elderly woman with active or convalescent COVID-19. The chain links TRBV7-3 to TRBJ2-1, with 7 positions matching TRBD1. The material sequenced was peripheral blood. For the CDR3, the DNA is TGTGCCAGCAGCCGATCTCGGGACAGTGAGCAGTTCTTC. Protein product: CASSRSRDSEQFF.